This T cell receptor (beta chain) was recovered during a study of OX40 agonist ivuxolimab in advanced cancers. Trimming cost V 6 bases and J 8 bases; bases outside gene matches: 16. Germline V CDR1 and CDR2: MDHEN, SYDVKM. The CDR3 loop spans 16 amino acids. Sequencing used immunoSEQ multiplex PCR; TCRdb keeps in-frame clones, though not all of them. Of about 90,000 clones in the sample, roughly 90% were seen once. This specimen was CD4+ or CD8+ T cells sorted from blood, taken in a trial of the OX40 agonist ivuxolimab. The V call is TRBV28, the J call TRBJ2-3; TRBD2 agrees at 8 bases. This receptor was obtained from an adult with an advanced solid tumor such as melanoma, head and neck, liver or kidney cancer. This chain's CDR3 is CASRPTGTSFWGTQYF. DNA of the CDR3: TGTGCCAGCAGACCGACCGGGACTAGTTTTTGGGGTACGCAGTATTTT.